These 28 T cell receptor beta chains originate from one sample sequenced in a study of CD8 T cells in Susac syndrome (dated by TCRdb to about 2019). The library was obtained by the immunoSEQ multiplex PCR assay. RNA was extracted using the RNeasy kit, and about 0.5 to 1 ug of the RNA was reverse transcribed with random hexamers. TCRdb reanalyzed the raw reads on its own, using fastp at Q25 for trimming and MiXCR for clone calling, and kept in-frame beta chains. Duplicate CDR3 protein sequences are folded into a single record with the most common DNA and genes. This sample has about 240,000 distinct CDR3 sequences in its table, and almost 97% of those were observed once. Clones ranked in the top ten supply 0.1% of the sample. The sequenced sample consisted of CD4+ T cells from PBMCs. Every receptor here comes from a human donor with Susac syndrome.

The chain carries TRBV20-1 and TRBJ2-7; D unresolved. Germline V gene sequence: CDR1 DFQATT, CDR2 SNEGSKA (reference sequence). The CDR3 has 13 amino acids. With 0 bases removed from V and 1 base from J, the gap between germline ends came to 7 bases. CDR3 in DNA: TGCAGTGCTAGAGATCCTAGTTCCTACGAGCAGTACTTC. Translating gives CSARDPSSYEQYF.

The J gene is TRBJ2-5, the V gene TRBV3-1, with 8 positions matching TRBD2. This CDR3 has 16 residues. Looked up from germline, CDR1 is LGHDT and CDR2 is YNNKEL (reference sequence). V shed 4 bases and J 5 bases; nucleotides not matched to a gene: 12. The DNA of the CDR3 is TGTGCCAGCAGCCTAAGCAGCGCAGCGGGAGCGGAGACCCAGTACTTC. This codes for CASSLSSAAGAETQYF.

As DNA, the CDR3 is TGTGCCTGGAGTGCCCGTACTAGCGGGAGGGCCGATGAGCAGTTCTTC. Protein product: CAWSARTSGRADEQFF. This sequence joins TRBV30 and TRBJ2-1; TRBD2 matches at 13 bases. V lost 1 base to trimming and J lost 8 bases; unmatched junction nucleotides: 8. In germline, CDR1 is GTSNPN, CDR2 SVGIG (reference sequence). The CDR3 length is 16 residues.

This clonotype has only one observation. J is TRBJ1-2 and V is TRBV20-1, with 9 bases identical to TRBD1. Germline-derived CDR1 and CDR2 are DFQATT and SNEGSKA (reference sequence). The CDR3 runs 16 residues. Germline trimming cut 0 bases from V and 3 bases from J; bases unmatched to any gene: 8. CDR3 region: CSARDHAGQGYYGYTF. For the CDR3, the DNA is TGCAGTGCTAGAGATCACGCGGGACAGGGTTACTATGGCTACACCTTC.

V usage is TRBV28 and J usage is TRBJ1-5; D gene uncertain. From germline, CDR1 is MDHEN and CDR2 SYDVKM. This CDR3 has 13 amino acids. With 11 bases removed from V and 0 bases from J, the gap between germline ends came to 11 bases. CDR3 loop: CAVWEFSNQPQHF. CDR3 sequence (DNA): TGTGCCGTATGGGAGTTTAGCAATCAGCCCCAGCATTTT.

This clonotype was detected only once. The CDR3 region is CSAHRGPLQETQYF. DNA for the CDR3: TGCAGTGCTCACAGGGGGCCACTCCAAGAGACCCAGTACTTC. The chain links TRBV20-1 to TRBJ2-5; 9 bases agree with TRBD1. This CDR3 spans 14 amino acids. The junction had 5 bases not matched to a gene; V was cut back by 5 bases and J by 1 base. The germline V gene has CDR1 DFQATT and CDR2 SNEGSKA (reference sequence).

This chain links TRBV28 with TRBJ2-3; 9 nucleotides align to TRBD2. Germline V gene sequence: CDR1 MDHEN, CDR2 SYDVKM. With 6 bases clipped from V and 5 bases from J, the junction kept 9 bases outside the gene matches. The CDR3 contains 15 residues. The DNA of the CDR3 is TGTGCCAGCAGCGTGAGCGGGAGGATGGGAGATACGCAGTATTTT. This codes for CASSVSGRMGDTQYF.

The chain's CDR3 is CASSRGLAGVPYF. The CDR3 DNA sequence: TGTGCCAGCAGCCGGGGACTAGCGGGAGTACCCTACTTC. The rearrangement joins TRBV13 to TRBJ2-7; 14 bases match TRBD2. J was trimmed by 13 bases and V by 5 bases; bases with no gene match: 7. Germline CDR1 PRHDT, CDR2 FYEKMQ (reference sequence). CDR3 length equals 13 residues.

The chain employs TRBV20-1 and TRBJ1-1; tentatively, D is TRBD1 (5 bases). Trimming left V 0 bases short and J 5 bases short, with 13 bases between. The CDR3 length is 14 residues. Germline V gene lookup returns CDR1 DFQATT and CDR2 SNEGSKA (reference sequence). The CDR3 is CSARDRWGRTEAFF. The CDR3 region has the DNA TGCAGTGCTAGAGATCGGTGGGGCCGTACTGAAGCTTTCTTT.

The chain carries TRBV18 and TRBJ1-1, with D unresolved. The CDR3 consists of 14 residues. Germline lookup yields CDR1 KGHSH and CDR2 LQKENI. V shed 0 bases and J shed 3 bases, with 8 bases lying between them. The CDR3 is CASSPPSGDTEAFF. The CDR3 DNA sequence: TGTGCCAGCTCACCACCGTCGGGAGACACTGAAGCTTTCTTT.

The rearrangement links TRBV28 to TRBJ1-5; 11 bases agree with TRBD1. This CDR3 has 16 residues. The trim removed 5 bases at V and 9 bases at J, leaving 12 bases unmatched. Germline assignment: CDR1 MDHEN and CDR2 SYDVKM. The CDR3 here is CASSQHGTGGPSPQHF. As DNA, the CDR3 is TGTGCCAGCAGTCAGCACGGGACAGGGGGGCCATCGCCCCAGCATTTT.

V gene TRBV12-3 or TRBV12-4 combines with J gene TRBJ2-5; TRBD1 matches 8 bases. V lost 3 bases to trimming and J lost 5 bases; unmatched junction nucleotides: 8. The CDR3 spans 15 residues. The DNA of the CDR3 is TGTGCCAGCAGTTTGGGGCAGGGGGCGTTGGAGACCCAGTACTTC. It encodes CASSLGQGALETQYF.

This chain links TRBV20-1 with TRBJ2-5, with 13 bases aligning to TRBD2. The length of the CDR3 is 19 residues. J gave up 5 bases and V 0 bases, and 15 bases lay outside the gene matches. Germline CDR1 reads DFQATT; CDR2 reads SNEGSKA (reference sequence). The CDR3 is CSARDAGRAGLAGLETQYF. CDR3 nucleotides: TGCAGTGCTAGAGATGCGGGGAGAGCGGGACTAGCGGGACTGGAGACCCAGTACTTC.

The chain recombines TRBV29-1 with TRBJ2-1; D is ambiguous. Germline V CDR1 and CDR2: SQVTM, ANQGSEA. This CDR3 region has 16 residues. V gave up 0 bases and J gave up 7 bases, with 19 bases separating them. CDR3 sequence (DNA): TGCAGCGTTGAAGAAAGTCACGGCGTACTTGGGAATGAGCAGTTCTTC. Its protein product is CSVEESHGVLGNEQFF.

The chain joins TRBV13 to TRBJ1-2; D gene unclear. V lost 4 bases to trimming and J lost 4 bases, with 13 bases between them. The CDR3 contains 14 residues. The V gene's germline CDR1 is PRHDT and CDR2 FYEKMQ (reference sequence). The CDR3 loop reads CASSYTTSLYGYTF. The CDR3 nucleotides read TGTGCCAGCAGCTACACAACGTCTCTCTATGGCTACACCTTC.

V is TRBV24-1 and J is TRBJ2-2; D unresolved. Germline V gives CDR1 KGHDR, CDR2 SFDVKD. This CDR3 is built from 15 residues. V was clipped by 3 bases and J by 5 bases, with 12 bases between them. The DNA of the CDR3 is TGTGCCACCAGTGATCGGCGGCAAGGAACCGGGGAGCTGTTTTTT. This codes for CATSDRRQGTGELFF.

The chain is built from TRBV30 and TRBJ1-3, with D perhaps TRBD1 (6 bases). CDR1 is GTSNPN, CDR2 SVGIG, per germline (reference sequence). This CDR3 is built from 13 residues. The V end lost 5 bases, the J end lost 2 bases, and 10 bases lay between the germline ends. The CDR3 protein is CAWEQGAGNTIYF. The CDR3 nucleotides are TGTGCCTGGGAACAGGGTGCTGGAAACACCATATATTTT.

The chain has TRBV20-1 and TRBJ1-5; D may be TRBD1 (5 bases). Looked up from germline, CDR1 is DFQATT and CDR2 is SNEGSKA (reference sequence). Deletions cut 3 bases from V and 7 bases from J, with 16 bases between. The CDR3 consists of 14 residues. This CDR3 reads CSASTGSGAQPQHF. CDR3 nucleotide sequence: TGCAGTGCTAGTACAGGTAGCGGGGCCCAGCCCCAGCATTTT.

This clonotype appeared once. The rearrangement links TRBV5-1 to TRBJ1-2, with TRBD1 as a possible D gene (5 bases). The CDR3 totals 13 residues. The germline V gene has CDR1 SGHRS and CDR2 YFSETQ. V lost 2 bases to trimming and J lost 4 bases, with 9 bases between them. The CDR3 is CASSFGHLYGYTF. DNA for the CDR3: TGCGCCAGCAGCTTTGGACACCTCTATGGCTACACCTTC.

The chain carries TRBV5-1 and TRBJ2-2, with D perhaps TRBD1 (5 bases). Germline CDR1 and CDR2: SGHRS and YFSETQ. V was clipped by 3 bases and J by 6 bases, with 9 bases between them. The CDR3 totals 13 residues. CDR3 residues: CASSSPGSGELFF. CDR3 nucleotide sequence: TGCGCCAGCAGCTCTCCAGGGTCCGGGGAGCTGTTTTTT.

The V gene is TRBV11-1, the J gene TRBJ2-2, with D perhaps matching TRBD1 (5 bases). Trimming left V 5 bases short and J 0 bases short, with 10 bases between. The germline V gene has CDR1 SGHAT and CDR2 FQDESV (reference sequence). The CDR3 is 15 residues long. DNA of the CDR3: TGTGCCAGCAGCCCGGACACGACGAACACCGGGGAGCTGTTTTTT. It is translated as CASSPDTTNTGELFF.

The chain recombines TRBV2 with TRBJ1-2; 7 positions match TRBD1. The CDR3 loop spans 14 amino acids. Losses at the gene ends were 5 bases for V and 2 bases for J; bases not matched to a gene: 5. The germline gives CDR1 SNHLY, CDR2 FYNNEI. This chain's CDR3 is CASSQGQTNYGYTF. The CDR3 DNA reads TGTGCCAGCAGTCAGGGACAGACGAACTATGGCTACACCTTC.

The chain carries TRBV20-1 and TRBJ2-3; 8 bases are shared with TRBD2. V shed 2 bases, J shed 6 bases, and the junction held 13 bases outside the gene matches. The germline CDR1 and CDR2 sequences are DFQATT and SNEGSKA (reference sequence). This CDR3 comprises 16 residues. CDR3: CSARPLPGLDPDTQYF. DNA for the CDR3: TGCAGTGCTAGACCCCTCCCGGGACTAGACCCCGATACGCAGTATTTT.

The chain couples TRBV19 to TRBJ2-1, with D possibly being TRBD1 (6 bases). The CDR3 runs 14 residues. Trimming removed 7 bases from V and 0 bases from J, with 10 bases in between. Germline CDR1 is LNHDA and CDR2 is SQIVND (reference sequence). The CDR3 DNA sequence: TGTGCCAGTATCGGACAGAACTCCTACAATGAGCAGTTCTTC. It yields the protein CASIGQNSYNEQFF. Looking up the rest from reference TRBV19 and TRBJ2-1 gives the full variable domain: DGGITQSPKYLFRKEGQNVTLSCEQNLNHDAMYWYRQDPGQGLRLIYYSQIVNDFQKGDIAEGYSVSREKKESFPLTVTSAQKNPTAFYLCASIGQNSYNEQFFGPGTRLTVL.

The CDR3 coding sequence is TGTGCCAGCAGCCCCGACCTCGGGACAGGTCCGTTCGGAGGGGAGCTGTTTTTT. The encoded protein is CASSPDLGTGPFGGELFF. This sequence joins TRBV9 and TRBJ2-2; 8 bases match TRBD1. The CDR3 contains 18 residues. Germline V gene data show CDR1 as SGDLS and CDR2 as YYNGEE. V lost 4 bases, J lost 8 bases, and 19 bases stayed unmatched.

This chain connects TRBV20-1 to TRBJ1-2; possibly TRBD1 for D (6 bases). The CDR3 totals 16 residues. V lost 2 bases and J lost 1, with 17 bases in between. Germline lookup yields CDR1 DFQATT and CDR2 SNEGSKA (reference sequence). CDR3: CSARRNRGGNNYGYTF. In nucleotides, the CDR3 is TGCAGTGCTAGACGGAACCGAGGGGGAAATAACTATGGCTACACCTTC.

The chain links TRBV29-1 to TRBJ2-1; 11 bases line up with TRBD1. The junction had 7 bases not matched to a gene; V was cut back by 5 bases and J by 4 bases. The CDR3 runs 15 residues. Germline V CDR1 and CDR2: SQVTM, ANQGSEA. The CDR3 here is CSVTYRDRGYNEQFF. For the CDR3, the DNA is TGCAGCGTTACTTACCGGGACAGGGGGTACAATGAGCAGTTCTTC.

V is TRBV12-3 or TRBV12-4 and J is TRBJ2-5, with 10 positions matching TRBD2. The CDR3 spans 15 residues. V shed 3 bases and J 1 base; nucleotides not matched to a gene: 2. The CDR3 loop is CASSFLAGAQETQYF. The CDR3 region has the DNA TGTGCCAGCAGTTTCCTAGCGGGGGCCCAAGAGACCCAGTACTTC.